Each of the 6 T cell receptor beta chains below was sequenced from the same sample in a study of blood T cell repertoires in COVID-19. The data were produced by immunoSEQ multiplex PCR, yet TCRdb's version contains in-frame clones alone and is incomplete. The sample lists roughly 170,000 clones, 86% occurring once. Sequenced sample: peripheral blood. The origin of the receptors is a man between 65 and 85 years old with active or convalescent COVID-19.

J is TRBJ1-4 and V is TRBV28; D perhaps matches TRBD1 (5 bases). Trimming took 6 bases from V and 3 from J, leaving 11 bases between them. The CDR3 totals 14 residues. Germline CDR1 is MDHEN and CDR2 is SYDVKM. The CDR3 nucleotides read TGTGCCAGCAGCTATGCGGGGGCTAATGAAAAACTGTTTTTT. Protein product: CASSYAGANEKLFF.

V and J are TRBV6-5 and TRBJ2-2, with TRBD2 matching 10 bases. Germline-derived CDR1 and CDR2 are MNHEY and SVGAGI. The CDR3 is 15 residues long. Losses at the gene ends were 5 bases for V and 7 bases for J; bases not matched to a gene: 7. CDR3 loop: CASSQGLAGDGELFF. CDR3 DNA: TGTGCCAGCAGTCAGGGGCTAGCGGGAGACGGGGAGCTGTTTTTT.

V usage is TRBV18 and J usage is TRBJ1-6, with D possibly being TRBD1 (6 bases). This CDR3 has 15 amino acids. V lost 0 bases to trimming and J lost 4 bases, with 7 bases between them. Germline V lookup: CDR1 KGHSH, CDR2 LQKENI. The CDR3 here is CASSPPQGYNSPLHF. The CDR3 nucleotides are TGTGCCAGCTCACCACCGCAGGGGTATAATTCACCCCTCCACTTT. Supplemented by reference TRBV18 and TRBJ1-6, the full variable domain reads NAGVMQNPRHLVRRRGQEARLRCSPMKGHSHVYWYRQLPEEGLKFMVYLQKENIIDESGMPKERFSAEFPKEGPSILRIQQVVRGDSAAYFCASSPPQGYNSPLHFGNGTRLTVT.

This clone was counted once. The V gene is TRBV25-1, the J gene TRBJ2-3; 10 bases map to TRBD1. With 6 bases clipped from V and 4 bases from J, the junction kept 7 bases outside the gene matches. Germline V gene lookup returns CDR1 MGHDK and CDR2 SYGVNS. CDR3 length: 15 amino acids. As DNA, the CDR3 is TGTGCCAGCAGCTCCGGGACAGGGGTCCCAGATACGCAGTATTTT. Its protein product is CASSSGTGVPDTQYF.

The chain carries TRBV6-5 and TRBJ1-1; unclear D gene. The CDR3 is 11 residues long. V was shortened by 7 bases and J by 3 bases, with 6 bases between the two germline ends. Germline V gene lookup returns CDR1 MNHEY and CDR2 SVGAGI. CDR3 protein: CASNSYTEAFF. For the CDR3, the DNA is TGTGCCAGCAACAGTTACACTGAAGCTTTCTTT.

The chain uses TRBV28 and TRBJ1-1, with D perhaps TRBD1 (6 bases). CDR3 length: 17 residues. The germline V and J ends were trimmed by 2 bases and 3 bases, with 19 bases remaining between them. Germline CDR1 reads MDHEN; CDR2 reads SYDVKM. CDR3 protein: CASSLKLGAGAHTEAFF. DNA for the CDR3: TGTGCCAGCAGTTTAAAATTGGGGGCGGGGGCGCACACTGAAGCTTTCTTT.